The text below deals with one T cell receptor beta chain. A junction boundary mismatches the germline segment, possibly from a read error. This specimen belongs to a study of blood T cells in healthy people across ages. The CDR3 is 12 amino acids. Next came a second PCR, run for roughly 6 to 11 cycles, which used a sample-barcoded 5' primer along with a J-beta primer mix. TCRdb reprocessed the 5' RACE reads with MiXCR, giving one entry per CDR3 protein. The sample records about 970,000 distinct CDR3 sequences, roughly half being singletons. The chain has TRBV12-3 or TRBV12-4 and TRBJ2-1, with D possibly TRBD2 on 5 matching bases. Sequenced sample: blood. This TCR was sampled from a woman aged 55-70 years in good health. CDR3 residues: CASRLGEHEQFF. CDR3 DNA sequence: TGTGCCAGCAGATTGGGAGAACATGAGCAGTTTTTC.